The text below deals with one T cell receptor beta chain. The CDR3 is made up of 13 amino acids. In germline, CDR1 is SGHRS, CDR2 YFSETQ. The V end was cut by 0 bases, the J end by 4 bases, with 7 bases between. These data belong to a study of OX40 agonist ivuxolimab in advanced cancers. Clones were sequenced by immunoSEQ multiplex PCR, and TCRdb holds only the in-frame ones, with some missing. Of 85,000 to 95,000 clones listed, 75% to 90% are singletons. The TCR comes from an adult with an advanced solid tumor such as melanoma, head and neck, liver or kidney cancer. The J gene is TRBJ1-1, the V gene TRBV5-1; D is unclear. The input for sequencing was CD4+ or CD8+ T cells sorted from blood, taken in a trial of the OX40 agonist ivuxolimab. CDR3 DNA sequence: TGCGCCAGCAGCTTGGACCTCACCACTGAAGCTTTCTTT. This sequence encodes CASSLDLTTEAFF.